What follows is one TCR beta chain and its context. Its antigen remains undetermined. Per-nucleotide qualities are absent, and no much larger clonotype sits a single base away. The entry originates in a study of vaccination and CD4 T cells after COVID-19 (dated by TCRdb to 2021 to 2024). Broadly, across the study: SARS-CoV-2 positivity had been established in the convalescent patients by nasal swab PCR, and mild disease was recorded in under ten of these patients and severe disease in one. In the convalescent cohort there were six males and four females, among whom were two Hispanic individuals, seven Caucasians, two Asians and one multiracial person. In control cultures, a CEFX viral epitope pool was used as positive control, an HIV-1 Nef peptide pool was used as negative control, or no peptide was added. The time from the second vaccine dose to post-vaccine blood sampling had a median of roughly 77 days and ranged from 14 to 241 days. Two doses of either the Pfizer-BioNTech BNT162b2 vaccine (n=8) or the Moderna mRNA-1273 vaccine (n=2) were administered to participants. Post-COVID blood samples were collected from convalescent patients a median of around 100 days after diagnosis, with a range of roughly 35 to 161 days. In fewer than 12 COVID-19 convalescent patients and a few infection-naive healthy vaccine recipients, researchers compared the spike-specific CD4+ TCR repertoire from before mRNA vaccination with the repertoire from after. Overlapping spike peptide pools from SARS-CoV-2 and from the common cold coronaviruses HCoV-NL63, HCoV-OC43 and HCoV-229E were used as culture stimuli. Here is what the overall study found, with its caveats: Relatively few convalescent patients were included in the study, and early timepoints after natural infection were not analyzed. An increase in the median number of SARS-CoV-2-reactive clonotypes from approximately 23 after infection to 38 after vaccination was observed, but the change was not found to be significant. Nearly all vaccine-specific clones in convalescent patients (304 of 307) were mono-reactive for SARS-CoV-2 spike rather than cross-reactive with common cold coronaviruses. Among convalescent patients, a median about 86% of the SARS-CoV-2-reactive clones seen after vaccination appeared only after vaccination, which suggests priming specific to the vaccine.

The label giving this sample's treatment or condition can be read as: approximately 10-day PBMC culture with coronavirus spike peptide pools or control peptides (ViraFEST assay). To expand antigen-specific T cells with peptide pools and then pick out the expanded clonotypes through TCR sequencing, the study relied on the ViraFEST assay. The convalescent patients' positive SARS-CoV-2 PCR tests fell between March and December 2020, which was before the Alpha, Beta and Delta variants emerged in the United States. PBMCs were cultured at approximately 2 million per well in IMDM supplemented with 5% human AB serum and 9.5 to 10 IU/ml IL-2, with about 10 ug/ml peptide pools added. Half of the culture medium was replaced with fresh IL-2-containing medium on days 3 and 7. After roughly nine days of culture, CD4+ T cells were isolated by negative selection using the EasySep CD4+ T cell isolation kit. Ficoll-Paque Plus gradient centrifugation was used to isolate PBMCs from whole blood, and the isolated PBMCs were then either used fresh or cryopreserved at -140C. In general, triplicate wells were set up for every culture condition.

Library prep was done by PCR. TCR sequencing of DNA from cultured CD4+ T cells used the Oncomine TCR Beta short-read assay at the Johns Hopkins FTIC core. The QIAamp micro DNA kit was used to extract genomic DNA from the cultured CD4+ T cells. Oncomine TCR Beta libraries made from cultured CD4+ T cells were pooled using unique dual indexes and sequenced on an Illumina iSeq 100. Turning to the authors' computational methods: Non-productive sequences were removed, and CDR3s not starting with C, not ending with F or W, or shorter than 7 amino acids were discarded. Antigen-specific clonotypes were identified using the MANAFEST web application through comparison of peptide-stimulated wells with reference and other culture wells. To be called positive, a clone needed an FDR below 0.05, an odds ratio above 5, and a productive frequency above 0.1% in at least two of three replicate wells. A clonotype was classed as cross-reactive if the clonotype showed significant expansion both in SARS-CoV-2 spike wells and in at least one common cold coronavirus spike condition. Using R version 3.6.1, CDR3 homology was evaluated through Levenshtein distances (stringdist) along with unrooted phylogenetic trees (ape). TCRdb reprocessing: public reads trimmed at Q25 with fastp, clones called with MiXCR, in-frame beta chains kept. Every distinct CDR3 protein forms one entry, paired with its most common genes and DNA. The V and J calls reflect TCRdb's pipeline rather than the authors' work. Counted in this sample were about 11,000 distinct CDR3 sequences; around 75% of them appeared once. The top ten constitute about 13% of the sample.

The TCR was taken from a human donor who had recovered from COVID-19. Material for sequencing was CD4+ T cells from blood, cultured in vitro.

This receptor has the CDR3 CASRTGTERQPQHF. The DNA is TGTGCCAGCCGAACTGGGACAGAAAGACAGCCCCAGCATTTT. This chain joins TRBV6-1 to TRBJ1-5, with TRBD1 identical over 7 junction bases. Trimming accounts for 8 bases at V and 7 bases at J, while the number of junction bases matched to no gene is 11. The CDR3 measures 14 amino acids from cysteine to phenylalanine. Of the read, only the CDR3 DNA is kept; its 42 bases are in frame from base 1. Per the germline V gene, MNHNS is the CDR1 and SASEGT is the CDR2.